What follows are 26 T cell receptor beta chains derived from one specimen sequenced in a study of CD8 T cells in Susac syndrome. Reverse transcription used roughly 0.5 to 1 ug RNA and random hexamers. From the immunoSEQ multiplex PCR reads, TCRdb called clonotypes with MiXCR, one entry per CDR3 protein. The table includes 200,000 to 250,000 distinct CDR3 sequences, less than 95% detected once. Material: CD4+ T cells from PBMCs. The receptors were gathered from a human donor with Susac syndrome.

The rearrangement uses TRBV5-6 and TRBJ2-7, with D unclear. The CDR3 totals 13 residues. CDR1 and CDR2 (germline): SGHDT, YYEEEE. Trimming pared 2 bases from V and 4 bases from J, leaving 10 bases between. The CDR3 sequence: CASSFGLDYEQYF. In DNA form, the CDR3 reads TGTGCCAGCAGCTTCGGCCTGGATTACGAGCAGTACTTC.

The chain employs TRBV7-9 and TRBJ2-2; 7 bases fit TRBD1. The CDR3 loop spans 18 amino acids. V lost 4 bases to trimming and J lost 3 bases; unmatched junction nucleotides: 14. Germline loops: CDR1 SEHNR, CDR2 FQNEAQ (reference sequence). CDR3 sequence: CASSSPKVGDSYTGELFF. CDR3 sequence (DNA): TGTGCCAGCAGCTCCCCTAAGGTGGGGGACAGTTACACCGGGGAGCTGTTTTTT.

The chain uses TRBV29-1 and TRBJ2-2; D is perhaps TRBD2 (6 bases). The CDR3 runs to 13 residues. Germline CDR1 is SQVTM and CDR2 is ANQGSEA. The ends were cut back, 3 bases at V and 5 bases at J, with 10 bases in the middle. The CDR3 is CSVEEGGTGELFF. CDR3 coding DNA: TGCAGCGTTGAGGAAGGAGGGACCGGGGAGCTGTTTTTT.

This rearrangement joins TRBV5-4 to TRBJ2-2; D not certain. The CDR3 length is 14 residues. Germline values: CDR1 SGHNT, CDR2 YYREEE (reference sequence). V was shortened by 4 bases and J by 6 bases, with 13 bases between the two germline ends. The CDR3 sequence: CASSTQPRAGELFF. The CDR3 bases are TGTGCCAGCAGCACGCAACCCCGGGCCGGGGAGCTGTTTTTT.

The chain has TRBV20-1 and TRBJ1-5; no clear D. CDR1 DFQATT and CDR2 SNEGSKA come from the germline V gene (reference sequence). The CDR3 is made up of 15 amino acids. Trimming pared 5 bases from V and 0 bases from J, leaving 14 bases between. CDR3 DNA: TGCAGTGCTTCTCCCCTCCTCTTTAGCAATCAGCCCCAGCATTTT. Translating gives CSASPLLFSNQPQHF.

The chain couples TRBV28 to TRBJ1-1, with D possibly matching TRBD1 (6 bases). V gave up 7 bases and J gave up 1 base, with 19 bases separating them. Germline CDR1 and CDR2: MDHEN and SYDVKM. This CDR3 is built from 16 residues. The CDR3 coding sequence is TGTGCCAGCAACCCACAGGGACGGGGGCGGAACACTGAAGCTTTCTTT. It translates to CASNPQGRGRNTEAFF.

The chain joins TRBV7-8 to TRBJ1-4; 9 nucleotides line up with TRBD1. This CDR3 contains 16 residues. Germline V gives CDR1 SGHVS, CDR2 FQNEAQ. Losses at the gene ends were 5 bases for V and 5 bases for J; bases not matched to a gene: 9. CDR3 sequence reads: CASSPRDRVTNEKLFF. DNA for the CDR3: TGTGCCAGCAGCCCTCGGGACAGGGTAACCAATGAAAAACTGTTTTTT.

This clonotype is a singleton in its sample. In nucleotides, the CDR3 is TGCGCCAGCAGCCGGGAGGCAGGGGGTAATTCACCCCTCCACTTT. Translated, it gives CASSREAGGNSPLHF. The rearrangement links TRBV5-1 to TRBJ1-6, with TRBD1 matching 7 bases. The CDR3 covers 15 residues. Germline V gives CDR1 SGHRS, CDR2 YFSETQ. The V segment lost 4 bases and the J segment 6 bases; nucleotides outside the gene matches: 7.

The V and J genes are TRBV3-1 and TRBJ1-2; D not resolved. Germline V gene sequence: CDR1 LGHDT, CDR2 YNNKEL (reference sequence). The CDR3 consists of 15 residues. Trimming took off 6 bases at V and 0 bases at J, with 14 bases between the two ends. The CDR3 loop reads CASSPDGSSNYGYTF. The CDR3 DNA reads TGTGCCAGCAGTCCCGACGGATCATCTAACTATGGCTACACCTTC.

On this clonotype: A junction boundary mismatches the germline segment, possibly from a read error. This chain uses TRBV6-2 or TRBV6-3 with TRBJ1-1, with unresolved D. Germline V lookup: CDR1 MNHEY, CDR2 SVGEGT. This CDR3 is 13 amino acids long. CDR3 sequence (DNA): TGTGCCAGCTTCACACGGGCTCCACCTGAAGTTTTCTTT. Translated, it gives CASFTRAPPEVFF.

This chain joins TRBV30 and TRBJ2-3, with 7 bases identical to TRBD1. The CDR3 extends over 15 amino acids. The junction had 7 bases not matched to a gene; V was cut back by 0 bases and J by 4 bases. Germline V gene lookup returns CDR1 GTSNPN and CDR2 SVGIG (reference sequence). CDR3 residues: CAWSVLGTDADTQYF. In DNA, the CDR3 is TGTGCCTGGAGTGTACTCGGGACAGACGCAGATACGCAGTATTTT.

This clonotype is a singleton in its sample. CDR3 amino acids: CSAGTSGVQETQYF. The CDR3 DNA reads TGCAGTGCGGGGACTAGCGGGGTTCAAGAGACCCAGTACTTC. The V call is TRBV20-1, the J call TRBJ2-5, with 13 bases aligning to TRBD2. With 6 bases clipped from V and 2 bases from J, the junction kept 3 bases outside the gene matches. CDR1 and CDR2 (germline): DFQATT, SNEGSKA (reference sequence). The CDR3 spans 14 residues.

This chain joins TRBV27 and TRBJ1-2; 7 positions match TRBD1. The J segment lost 3 bases and the V segment lost 5 bases, leaving 9 bases of the junction unmatched. The CDR3 runs 15 residues. Germline-derived CDR1 and CDR2 are MNHEY and SMNVEV (reference sequence). The CDR3 nucleotides read TGTGCCAGCAGTACCTACAGGGGACGGGACTATGGCTACACCTTC. Amino acids: CASSTYRGRDYGYTF.

This clonotype was seen once. The rearrangement uses TRBV25-1 and TRBJ2-3; D tentatively reads TRBD1 or TRBD2 (5 bases each). The CDR3 totals 14 residues. CDR1 is MGHDK, CDR2 SYGVNS, per germline. The V and J ends lost 2 bases and 7 bases respectively, with 13 bases between them. CDR3 DNA sequence: TGTGCCAGCAGTGAACCGGGACGGGGTAATACGCAGTATTTT. It yields the protein CASSEPGRGNTQYF.

The V call is TRBV20-1, the J call TRBJ2-1; weak D call: TRBD2 (5 bases). The V gene's germline CDR1 is DFQATT and CDR2 SNEGSKA (reference sequence). Trimming pared 5 bases from V and 1 base from J, leaving 18 bases between. This CDR3 is 16 amino acids long. The CDR3 DNA sequence: TGCAGTGCTGGCCGGCCCAGCGGTCTGTCCTACAATGAGCAGTTCTTC. It codes for CSAGRPSGLSYNEQFF.

The chain has TRBV18 and TRBJ2-4, with 9 nucleotides matching TRBD1. This CDR3 is 15 amino acids long. V was pared by 0 bases and J by 8 bases, with 5 bases of the junction left unmatched. CDR1 and CDR2 from the germline V gene are KGHSH and LQKENI. CDR3 DNA sequence: TGTGCCAGCTCACCACCGGGACAGGGTAGGGACATTCAGTACTTC. It yields the protein CASSPPGQGRDIQYF.

The rearrangement uses TRBV10-3 and TRBJ1-1; D call uncertain. In germline, CDR1 is ENHRY, CDR2 SYGVKD. This CDR3 is 16 amino acids long. Deletions cut 4 bases from V and 4 bases from J, with 19 bases between. The CDR3 is CAISAGSQASSTEAFF. DNA of the CDR3: TGTGCCATCAGTGCGGGTTCGCAGGCTTCGAGCACTGAAGCTTTCTTT.

The rearrangement joins TRBV12-3 or TRBV12-4 to TRBJ2-1, with TRBD1 matching 10 bases. Germline trimming cut 6 bases from V and 3 bases from J; bases unmatched to any gene: 5. This CDR3 has 15 amino acids. The CDR3 sequence is CASSPTGGNYNEQFF. Written as DNA, the CDR3 is TGTGCCAGCAGCCCGACAGGGGGCAACTACAATGAGCAGTTCTTC.

V is TRBV6-5 and J is TRBJ1-2, with 9 bases identical to TRBD1. Germline V CDR1 and CDR2: MNHEY, SVGAGI. CDR3 length: 13 residues. With V trimmed by 10 bases and J by 7 bases, 10 bases remained unmatched. The CDR3 loop is CATQDRGGGGYTF. CDR3 coding DNA: TGTGCCACCCAGGACAGGGGCGGCGGTGGCTACACCTTC.

The CDR3 region is CASSLPPAGDTEAFF. In nucleotides, the CDR3 is TGTGCCAGCAGCTTACCTCCGGCGGGGGACACTGAAGCTTTCTTT. The V and J genes are TRBV11-2 and TRBJ1-1; possible D gene TRBD1, 5 bases. This CDR3 has 15 amino acids. V lost 2 bases to trimming and J lost 3 bases, with 13 bases between them. Per the germline V gene, CDR1 is SGHAT and CDR2 is FQNNGV.

The J gene is TRBJ2-2, the V gene TRBV7-2; TRBD2 aligns across 13 bases. CDR3 length: 19 amino acids. Germline lookup yields CDR1 SGHTA and CDR2 FQGNSA. Germline trimming cut 5 bases from V and 8 bases from J; bases unmatched to any gene: 17. This CDR3 reads CASSQQTGLAGPTSGELFF. The CDR3 DNA follows: TGTGCCAGCAGCCAACAGACGGGACTAGCGGGGCCAACATCAGGGGAGCTGTTTTTT.

This sequence joins TRBV20-1 and TRBJ1-5, with 8 nucleotides matching TRBD1. Per the germline V gene, CDR1 is DFQATT and CDR2 is SNEGSKA (reference sequence). CDR3 size: 16 residues. Losses at the gene ends were 3 bases for V and 1 base for J; bases not matched to a gene: 8. The DNA of the CDR3 is TGCAGTGCTAGTCATCCCCGGACAGGGAGCAATCAGCCCCAGCATTTT. Encoded protein: CSASHPRTGSNQPQHF.

The rearrangement uses TRBV7-2 and TRBJ2-3; D not certain. The CDR3 has 15 residues. Trimming took off 4 bases at V and 0 bases at J, with 11 bases between the two ends. Germline V lookup: CDR1 SGHTA, CDR2 FQGNSA. Here the CDR3 DNA reads TGTGCCAGCAGCTCCTCGACAACTAGCACAGATACGCAGTATTTT. Its protein product is CASSSSTTSTDTQYF.

The chain couples TRBV5-6 to TRBJ2-7; 11 bases match TRBD2. Germline V gene lookup returns CDR1 SGHDT and CDR2 YYEEEE. The CDR3 contains 16 residues. J gave up 2 bases and V 1 base, and 5 bases lay outside the gene matches. The DNA for the CDR3 is TGTGCCAGCAGCTTGTATCTAGCGGGGGGCACCTACGAGCAGTACTTC. Translated: CASSLYLAGGTYEQYF.

The rearrangement joins TRBV20-1 to TRBJ2-3; D perhaps matches TRBD2 (5 bases). CDR1 is DFQATT, CDR2 SNEGSKA, per germline (reference sequence). The length of the CDR3 is 16 residues. The V gene lost 3 bases and the J gene lost 2 bases, with 18 bases spanning the gap. CDR3 sequence reads: CSASPLAGLPTDTQYF. For the CDR3, the DNA is TGCAGTGCTAGTCCTCTTGCTGGACTTCCCACAGATACGCAGTATTTT.

This chain uses TRBV6-5 with TRBJ1-4, with 7 bases matching TRBD1. The germline V gene has CDR1 MNHEY and CDR2 SVGAGI. The trim removed 5 bases at V and 10 bases at J, leaving 7 bases unmatched. The CDR3 sequence is 13 residues long. The CDR3 nucleotides read TGTGCCAGCAGTAGAAGCGGGACAGCAAAACTGTTTTTT. This codes for CASSRSGTAKLFF.